The T cell receptor (beta chain) described here comes from a study of blood T cell repertoires in COVID-19. Study as a whole: From T cells, B-cell-depleted T cells, or PBMCs came the material, which was cDNA or gDNA.

V lost 3 bases to trimming and J lost 5 bases, with 14 bases between them. The V gene's germline CDR1 is MDHEN and CDR2 SYDVKM. The CDR3 covers 15 residues. Data came from immunoSEQ multiplex PCR; TCRdb stores just in-frame clones and leaves some out. The top ten hold approximately 1.2% of the sample, which has over 200,000 clones, about 92% seen once. The clonotype was recovered from a man aged 30 to 45 with acute or convalescent COVID-19. The chain is built from TRBV28 and TRBJ1-5, with D uncertain. Source material: peripheral blood. The CDR3 sequence is CASSFGLGEDQPQHF. The CDR3 bases are TGTGCCAGCAGTTTCGGTCTCGGCGAGGATCAGCCCCAGCATTTT.